These T cell receptor beta chains were read from a single sample in a study of blood T cells in healthy people across ages. TCRdb processed the 5' RACE reads anew with MiXCR; each CDR3 protein has one entry. The data show 1.5 million to 1.8 million distinct CDR3 sequences, 35% to 45% seen once. The sequenced sample consisted of blood. All receptors derive from a woman between 18 and 29 years old in good health. Each CDR3 is given with its conserved first and last residue. D genes are given only for firm matches. A row's size may be missing; if present it is once, few, many or a size class.

clone_size,v_call,d_call,j_call,cdr3_nt,cdr3_aa
-,TRBV5-1,-,TRBJ1-2,TGCGCCAGCAGCCCGGAGGCGGGAATCCCCACTATTGGCTACACCTTC,CASSPEAGIPTIGYTF
few,TRBV6-5,TRBD2,TRBJ2-1,TGTGCCAGCAGTTTTACGGGAGGGGCCTCCTACAATGAGCAGTTCTTC,CASSFTGGASYNEQFF
few,TRBV29-1,-,TRBJ2-3,TGCAGCGTCTCAAAGGGGGGACTGACGGGGGAGACGCAGTATTTT,CSVSKGGLTGETQYF
-,TRBV20-1,-,TRBJ2-1,TGCAGTGCTAGAGGACGATTGGACTACAATGAGCAGTTCTTC,CSARGRLDYNEQFF
-,TRBV2,TRBD2,TRBJ2-7,TGTGCCAGCGATAATAGCGGGGTGGGCTCCTACGAGCAGTACTTC,CASDNSGVGSYEQYF
-,TRBV2,TRBD2,TRBJ2-4,TGTGCCAGCACGGGGGGACGAAACCTAGCCAAAAACATTCAGTACTTC,CASTGGRNLAKNIQYF
few,TRBV6-5,-,TRBJ2-7,TGTGCCAGCAGTTACCCACGGTGGAGGGTCTACGAGCAGTACTTC,CASSYPRWRVYEQYF
-,TRBV24-1,-,TRBJ2-1,TGTGCCACCAGTGATTTGGGCCAGGGTAATGAGCAGTTCTTC,CATSDLGQGNEQFF
-,TRBV29-1,-,TRBJ1-1,TGCAGCGTTGAAACCGGTGGTGGCACTGAAGCTTTCTTT,CSVETGGGTEAFF
-,TRBV4-3,-,TRBJ1-4,TGCGCCAGCAGCCAAGCTCCCATGGAGTCGGCGACTAATGAAAAACTGTTTTTT,CASSQAPMESATNEKLFF
few,TRBV29-1,-,TRBJ1-2,TGCAGCGTTGCGGGGGTTCGGGGCTACACCTTC,CSVAGVRGYTF
-,TRBV14,TRBD2,TRBJ2-3,TGTGCCAGCAGCCAAGACTGGACTAGCGGAGCCCGGACAGATACGCAGTATTTT,CASSQDWTSGARTDTQYF
few,TRBV4-3,TRBD2,TRBJ2-3,TGCGCCAGCAGCCTTGGGGTAGCGGGAGGGAATACAGATACGCAGTATTTT,CASSLGVAGGNTDTQYF
-,TRBV30,-,TRBJ2-1,TGTGCCCGCACCATTAGTGGCAACGAGCAGTTCTTC,CARTISGNEQFF
-,TRBV27,-,TRBJ2-7,TGTGCCGGCAGTAGGACGTACCTCAATGAGCAGTACTTC,CAGSRTYLNEQYF
few,TRBV27,-,TRBJ1-1,TGTGCCAGCAGTTTAGGAACGGGATACACTGAAGCTTTCTTT,CASSLGTGYTEAFF
-,TRBV6-5,-,TRBJ1-2,TGTGCCAGCAGTTACCATATCTGGGACAACTATGGCTACACCTTC,CASSYHIWDNYGYTF
-,TRBV5-6,-,TRBJ2-5,TGTGCCAGCAGCTCGGACCCAGGGACCCAGTACTTC,CASSSDPGTQYF
-,TRBV28,-,TRBJ1-4,TGTGCCAGCAGTTTGGTCCGGCGTAATGAAAAACTGTTTTTT,CASSLVRRNEKLFF
-,TRBV20-1,-,TRBJ2-1,TGCAGTGCTAGAGATAGGGGACGCTCAGTGTACGAGCAGTTCTTC,CSARDRGRSVYEQFF
few,TRBV20-1,-,TRBJ1-1,TGCAGTGCTAAGGAGGGGTTCTGGAACACTGAAGCTTTCTTT,CSAKEGFWNTEAFF
-,TRBV4-1,TRBD1,TRBJ1-2,TGCGCCAGCAGCCATCCCGGACAGGGAAACTATGGCCACACCTTC,CASSHPGQGNYGHTF
many,TRBV6-2/TRBV6-3,-,TRBJ2-5,TGTGCCAGCACCCGGGACTTCCAAGAGACCCAGTACTTC,CASTRDFQETQYF
-,TRBV20-1,TRBD1,TRBJ1-5,TGCAGTGCTACCAAACAGGGGGATAGCAATCAGCCCCAGCATTTT,CSATKQGDSNQPQHF
-,TRBV20-1,TRBD2,TRBJ2-3,TGCAGTGCAGTACGGGGGGGCACAGATACGCAGTATTTT,CSAVRGGTDTQYF
-,TRBV10-2,-,TRBJ2-3,TGCGCCGGCAGTGTAACTAGCATCTCAGATACGCAGTATTTT,CAGSVTSISDTQYF
few,TRBV15,TRBD2,TRBJ2-1,TGTGCCACCAGCAGAGATGGGCGCGGGGGGCTTTTTAATGAGCAGTTCTTC,CATSRDGRGGLFNEQFF
few,TRBV11-2,TRBD1,TRBJ1-2,TGTGCCAGCAGCCCACGATATGGGACAGGGGATGGCTACACCTTC,CASSPRYGTGDGYTF
-,TRBV4-3,TRBD2,TRBJ2-3,TGCGCCAGCAGCCACGCCACTAGCGGGGGGGCCGGGGATACGCAGTATTTT,CASSHATSGGAGDTQYF
few,TRBV7-9,-,TRBJ2-4,TGTGCCAGCAGCCCTCGGACACCCCAAAACATTCAGTACTTC,CASSPRTPQNIQYF
-,TRBV20-1,-,TRBJ2-3,TGCAGTGCTAGCCTGATTATTAGCACAGATACGCAGTATTTT,CSASLIISTDTQYF
-,TRBV7-6,TRBD2,TRBJ2-3,TGTGCCAGCAGCACGGGACTAGCGGTAGATACGCAGTATTTT,CASSTGLAVDTQYF
-,TRBV25-1,TRBD2,TRBJ2-1,TGTGCCAGCAGTGACCCAAGGACTAGCGGAGATGAGCAGTTCTTC,CASSDPRTSGDEQFF
-,TRBV2,-,TRBJ2-6,TGTGCCAGCACCTCTACGGCAGGGTATTTCTCCTCTGGGGCCAACGTCCTGACTTTC,CASTSTAGYFSSGANVLTF
-,TRBV4-1,-,TRBJ2-5,TGCGCCAGCAGCCAAGGATCAGACCACAATGAGCAGTACTTC,CASSQGSDHNEQYF
-,TRBV28,-,TRBJ1-2,TGTGCCAGCAGTTTACATATGGTACAGGGTAAGGATGGCTACACCTTC,CASSLHMVQGKDGYTF